The 5 T cell receptor beta chains reported below all come from one sample, sequenced in a study of shared clonotypes between healthy human individuals. TCRdb's copy holds only in-frame clones and misses some; the assay was immunoSEQ multiplex PCR. The profile shows 600,000 to 800,000 clones, 72% of them singletons. The source material was memory CD4+ T cells sorted from blood. As for subset: CD45RA-negative fraction. Every receptor here comes from a young woman in good health.

The rearrangement joins TRBV27 to TRBJ2-5, with 8 bases matching TRBD1. Losses at the gene ends were 5 bases for V and 4 bases for J; bases not matched to a gene: 6. The CDR3 extends over 14 amino acids. Germline CDR1 and CDR2: MNHEY and SMNVEV (reference sequence). DNA for the CDR3: TGTGCCAGCAGTCGGACAGGGAGTAGAGAGACCCAGTACTTC. Its protein product is CASSRTGSRETQYF.

The V and J genes are TRBV27 and TRBJ1-1; D gene unclear. The V gene lost 2 bases and the J gene lost 2 bases, with 9 bases spanning the gap. The CDR3 runs to 14 residues. Germline CDR1 is MNHEY and CDR2 is SMNVEV (reference sequence). As DNA, the CDR3 is TGTGCCAGCAGTTTAAAGTGGGAAAACACTGAAGCTTTCTTT. Protein: CASSLKWENTEAFF.

This clone came up once. Other DNA sequences in this specimen translate into the identical CDR3. The V gene is TRBV6-5, the J gene TRBJ2-3, with D maybe TRBD1 (5 bases). The CDR3 length is 11 residues. V was shortened by 6 bases and J by 6 bases, with 7 bases between the two germline ends. From germline, CDR1 is MNHEY and CDR2 SVGAGI. The CDR3, as DNA: TGTGCCAGCAGACACAGGGATACGCAGTATTTT. Its protein is CASRHRDTQYF.

This rearrangement joins TRBV27 to TRBJ1-3; D gene unclear. This CDR3 is 14 amino acids long. The V gene lost 6 bases and the J gene lost 0 bases, with 9 bases spanning the gap. Germline V CDR1 and CDR2: MNHEY, SMNVEV (reference sequence). The DNA for the CDR3 is TGTGCCAGCAGACGAATAAACTCTGGAAACACCATATATTTT. This translates into CASRRINSGNTIYF.

The V call is TRBV5-6, the J call TRBJ1-1; 9 nucleotides match TRBD1. J lost 11 bases, V lost 7 bases, and 15 bases had no gene match. This CDR3 region has 14 residues. Per germline, CDR1 SGHDT and CDR2 YYEEEE. CDR3 coding DNA: TGTGCCAGCGGAAAAGCGGGACAGGGAATTGAGGCTTTCTTT. Translated, it gives CASGKAGQGIEAFF.